One sample yielded the 16 T cell receptor beta chains listed below, sequenced in a study of blood T cells in healthy people across ages. It was with a sample-barcoded 5' primer and a J-beta primer mix that a second PCR of roughly 7 to 12 cycles was run. TCRdb processed the 5' RACE reads anew with MiXCR; each CDR3 protein has one entry. The sample includes around 1,500,000 distinct CDR3 sequences, approximately 30% of them seen just once. Sequenced sample: blood. These receptors all come from a woman aged 25 to 39 in good health.

The chain has TRBV7-2 and TRBJ2-1; maybe TRBD2 (5 bases). CDR1 SGHTA and CDR2 FQGNSA come from the germline V gene. The CDR3 is 15 amino acids. Trimming stripped 5 bases from V and 1 base from J, with 12 bases between. Here the CDR3 reads CASSEEGISYNEQFF. The DNA for the CDR3 is TGTGCCAGCAGCGAAGAGGGCATATCCTACAATGAGCAGTTCTTC. The full variable domain, rest sourced from reference TRBV7-2 and TRBJ2-1, is GAGVSQSPSNKVTEKGKDVELRCDPISGHTALYWYRQSLGQGLEFLIYFQGNSAPDKSGLPSDRFSAERTGGSVSTLTIQRTQQEDSAVYLCASSEEGISYNEQFFGPGTRLTVL.

This clonotype has just a few counts. The genes are TRBV12-3 or TRBV12-4 and TRBJ2-7; 13 nucleotides line up with TRBD2. The CDR3 covers 18 residues. The junction had 15 bases not matched to a gene; V was cut back by 5 bases and J by 5 bases. The DNA of the CDR3 is TGTGCCAGCAGTGCAGGGGACGACGGGACTAGCGGGATCCACGAGCAGTACTTC. It is translated as CASSAGDDGTSGIHEQYF.

This clonotype was recorded many times. The chain joins TRBV29-1 to TRBJ2-7; 15 bases agree with TRBD2. The ends lost 6 bases at V and 6 bases at J; junction bases unmatched: 6. The CDR3 sequence is 14 residues long. Per the germline V gene, CDR1 is SQVTM and CDR2 is ANQGSEA. For the CDR3, the DNA is TGCAGCGTGGGGACTAGCGGGAGGACCACCGAGCAGTACTTC. Translating it yields CSVGTSGRTTEQYF.

This clonotype has a single count. This chain uses TRBV20-1 with TRBJ2-3; D might be TRBD2 (6 bases). The germline gives CDR1 DFQATT, CDR2 SNEGSKA (reference sequence). The CDR3 is made up of 15 amino acids. V was shortened by 2 bases and J by 2 bases, with 14 bases between the two germline ends. The CDR3 sequence: CSARPAEGFTDTQYF. CDR3 bases: TGCAGTGCTAGACCAGCGGAGGGATTCACAGATACGCAGTATTTT.

This clonotype came up a few times. V gene TRBV3-1 combines with J gene TRBJ1-2; no definite D call. The CDR3 totals 14 residues. V lost 4 bases and J lost 2, with 11 bases in between. Germline CDR1 LGHDT, CDR2 YNNKEL (reference sequence). In nucleotides, the CDR3 is TGTGCCAGCAGCCGGACTACACCGAACTATGGCTACACCTTC. It specifies CASSRTTPNYGYTF. The variable domain in full, with the rest retrieved from reference TRBV3-1 and TRBJ1-2, is DTAVSQTPKYLVTQMGNDKSIKCEQNLGHDTMYWYKQDSKKFLKIMFSYNNKELIINETVPNRFSPKSPDKAHLNLHINSLELGDSAVYFCASSRTTPNYGYTFGSGTRLTVV.

This clonotype was picked up many times. The V call is TRBV27, the J call TRBJ2-1, with 10 bases lining up with TRBD1. After removal of 5 bases from V and 3 bases from J, the junction contained 13 bases not matched to a gene. CDR3 length: 18 amino acids. Looked up from germline, CDR1 is MNHEY and CDR2 is SMNVEV (reference sequence). The CDR3 coding sequence is TGTGCCAGCAGTAGCTATTTGGACAGGGGGACGAACTACAATGAGCAGTTCTTC. Its translation is CASSSYLDRGTNYNEQFF.

This clonotype occurred a few times. This sequence joins TRBV5-1 and TRBJ1-1; D is possibly TRBD1 (6 bases). Per germline, CDR1 SGHRS and CDR2 YFSETQ. This CDR3 has 13 amino acids. V was pared by 3 bases and J by 5 bases, with 11 bases between. CDR3 amino acids: CASSSTQGTEAFF. CDR3 nucleotides: TGCGCCAGCAGCTCCACCCAGGGGACTGAAGCTTTCTTT.

The rearrangement links TRBV18 to TRBJ2-3; no firm D call. The CDR3 spans 15 residues. Germline CDR1 and CDR2: KGHSH and LQKENI. Trimming stripped 3 bases from V and 9 bases from J, with 19 bases between. The CDR3 DNA follows: TGTGCCAGCTCACCGGGTGGCGGCACCACACGGACGCAGTATTTT. Translated, it gives CASSPGGGTTRTQYF.

The chain uses TRBV12-3 or TRBV12-4 and TRBJ1-5, with a possible D match to TRBD1 (5 bases). The CDR3 length is 14 residues. Trimming took 8 bases from V and 6 from J, leaving 17 bases between them. CDR3 loop: CASGPGQGRQPQHF. The CDR3 DNA sequence: TGTGCCAGCGGTCCAGGGCAGGGTCGTCAGCCCCAGCATTTT.

This clonotype was recorded at least ten times. The genes are TRBV4-2 and TRBJ2-7; 12 bases agree with TRBD2. V was clipped by 1 base and J by 5 bases; unmatched bases: 6. This CDR3 region has 16 residues. CDR1 and CDR2 from the germline V gene are LGHNA and YNFKEQ. CDR3 sequence: CASSQVASGGANEQYF. The CDR3 DNA follows: TGTGCCAGCAGCCAAGTTGCTAGCGGGGGGGCCAACGAGCAGTACTTC.

The V and J genes are TRBV12-3 or TRBV12-4 and TRBJ1-2; tentatively, D is TRBD1 (5 bases). V dropped 1 base and J dropped 10 bases, with 13 bases sitting between them. CDR3 length: 13 residues. CDR3 sequence: CASSLVQVSAYTF. As DNA, the CDR3 is TGTGCCAGCAGTTTAGTACAGGTTAGTGCCTACACCTTC.

A few counts support this clonotype. The chain joins TRBV5-1 to TRBJ2-5, with D possibly being TRBD2 (6 bases). Germline V gene sequence: CDR1 SGHRS, CDR2 YFSETQ. Deletions cut 5 bases from V and 1 base from J, with 12 bases between. The CDR3 has 14 amino acids. CDR3 region: CASRRGTSQETQYF. The CDR3 DNA follows: TGCGCCAGCAGAAGAGGGACTTCCCAAGAGACCCAGTACTTC. The complete variable domain, with remaining parts taken from reference TRBV5-1 and TRBJ2-5, reads KAGVTQTPRYLIKTRGQQVTLSCSPISGHRSVSWYQQTPGQGLQFLFEYFSETQRNKGNFPGRFSGRQFSNSRSEMNVSTLELGDSALYLCASRRGTSQETQYFGPGTRLLVL.

The rearrangement joins TRBV29-1 to TRBJ1-1; tentatively, D is TRBD1 (5 bases). In germline, CDR1 is SQVTM, CDR2 ANQGSEA. Trimming cost V 6 bases and J 12 bases, with 14 bases left between them. This CDR3 is built from 10 residues. The CDR3 sequence: CSVQDRETFF. Written as DNA, the CDR3 is TGCAGCGTGCAAGACAGAGAAACTTTCTTT.

This clonotype came up a few times. This chain links TRBV25-1 with TRBJ2-7; the match to TRBD2 covers 7 bases. The CDR3 extends over 18 amino acids. V lost 5 bases, J lost 0 bases, and 16 bases stayed unmatched. The germline gives CDR1 MGHDK, CDR2 SYGVNS. This CDR3 reads CASSTEGSAGRSSYEQYF. For the CDR3, the DNA is TGTGCCAGCAGTACTGAGGGTTCAGCGGGGAGAAGCTCCTACGAGCAGTACTTC.

As regards this clonotype: A much larger clone sits a single nucleotide away, making a read error possible. This chain links TRBV10-3 with TRBJ2-1; 13 bases align to TRBD2. The germline V gene has CDR1 ENHRY and CDR2 SYGVKD. With 6 bases clipped from V and 9 bases from J, the junction kept 5 bases outside the gene matches. CDR3 length: 14 residues. CDR3 sequence reads: CAIRSGTSGIEQFF. In DNA, the CDR3 is TGTGCCATCAGATCCGGGACTAGCGGGATTGAGCAGTTCTTC.

The rearrangement joins TRBV2 to TRBJ2-4; 9 bases line up with TRBD1. CDR1 is SNHLY, CDR2 FYNNEI, per germline. After removal of 1 base from V and 8 bases from J, the junction contained 6 bases not matched to a gene. This CDR3 comprises 15 residues. CDR3 sequence: CASSEEGTGGDIQYF. Here the CDR3 DNA reads TGTGCCAGCAGTGAAGAGGGAACAGGGGGCGACATTCAGTACTTC.